The 9 T cell receptor beta chains below were found in one sample sequenced in a study of shared clonotypes between healthy human individuals. Method: immunoSEQ multiplex PCR; TCRdb's copy keeps in-frame clones and lacks some. The table includes some 1,400,000 clones, 95% to 97% detected once. Sample: naive CD4+ T cells sorted from blood. Subset denoted: CD45RA+ positively selected. These TCRs come from a man aged 25-40 years in good health.

This chain links TRBV4-2 with TRBJ2-7, with a weak D call TRBD2 (6 bases). V was shortened by 0 bases and J by 5 bases, with 14 bases between the two germline ends. This CDR3 has 15 residues. In germline, CDR1 is LGHNA, CDR2 YNFKEQ. The CDR3 nucleotides are TGTGCCAGCAGCCAAGATCTCGGGGGTAGCGACGAGCAGTACTTC. Protein product: CASSQDLGGSDEQYF.

The chain links TRBV7-2 to TRBJ2-5; D remains ambiguous. V gave up 5 bases and J gave up 0 bases, with 7 bases separating them. Germline V gives CDR1 SGHTA, CDR2 FQGNSA. CDR3 length equals 13 residues. The CDR3 is CASSRTDQETQYF. CDR3 coding DNA: TGTGCCAGCAGCCGGACGGACCAAGAGACCCAGTACTTC.

V gene TRBV5-1 combines with J gene TRBJ2-1, with 7 bases aligning to TRBD2. The germline V gene encodes CDR1 SGHRS and CDR2 YFSETQ. The V segment lost 4 bases and the J segment 3 bases; nucleotides outside the gene matches: 13. CDR3 size: 17 residues. The CDR3 nucleotides are TGCGCCAGCAGCCTTCCGGGAGGCGGAGGATACTACAATGAGCAGTTCTTC. Protein sequence: CASSLPGGGGYYNEQFF.

This clone has a single count. Other DNA sequences in this specimen translate into the identical CDR3. J is TRBJ2-4 and V is TRBV29-1, with D perhaps TRBD2 (6 bases). The CDR3 loop spans 13 amino acids. With 4 bases removed from V and 0 bases from J, the gap between germline ends came to 7 bases. The germline V gene encodes CDR1 SQVTM and CDR2 ANQGSEA. The CDR3 DNA reads as TGCAGCGTTGCGGGACTAGCCAAAAACATTCAGTACTTC. Its translation: CSVAGLAKNIQYF.

This chain links TRBV18 with TRBJ2-1; D remains unclear. Trimming removed 2 bases from V and 3 bases from J, with 5 bases in between. The CDR3 runs to 13 residues. Germline V gives CDR1 KGHSH, CDR2 LQKENI. CDR3 region: CASSPVLYNEQFF. DNA for the CDR3: TGTGCCAGCTCACCAGTACTCTACAATGAGCAGTTCTTC.

This sequence joins TRBV7-9 and TRBJ2-1; D is ambiguous. Trimming shortened V by 9 bases and J by 6 bases, and 3 bases separated the two germline ends. The V gene's germline CDR1 is SEHNR and CDR2 FQNEAQ (reference sequence). This CDR3 region has 9 residues. The CDR3 sequence is CASSNEQFF. Written as DNA, the CDR3 is TGTGCCAGTTCCAATGAGCAGTTCTTC.

The V and J genes are TRBV7-9 and TRBJ2-1, with 7 bases matching TRBD1. The V gene end was trimmed by 6 bases and the J gene end by 9 bases; junction bases not matched to a gene: 8. CDR1 and CDR2 from the germline V gene are SEHNR and FQNEAQ (reference sequence). The CDR3 runs 13 residues. CDR3 bases: TGTGCCAGCAGATATGGACAGGAGGTTGAGCAGTTCTTC. Translating it yields CASRYGQEVEQFF.

The chain carries TRBV7-9 and TRBJ2-5, with 7 bases identical to TRBD1. Germline V gives CDR1 SEHNR, CDR2 FQNEAQ (reference sequence). V was pared by 5 bases and J by 1 base, with 4 bases of the junction left unmatched. The length of the CDR3 is 14 residues. CDR3 sequence reads: CASSRGPSQETQYF. The CDR3 DNA reads TGTGCCAGCAGCAGGGGGCCGAGCCAAGAGACCCAGTACTTC.

V and J are TRBV6-5 and TRBJ2-1; maybe TRBD2 (7 bases). CDR1 is MNHEY and CDR2 is SVGAGI in the germline V gene. The CDR3 length is 15 residues. Trimming left V 5 bases short and J 7 bases short, with 18 bases between. The CDR3 sequence: CASSPRGGMVNEQFF. For the CDR3, the DNA is TGTGCCAGCAGTCCGAGGGGGGGAATGGTTAATGAGCAGTTCTTC.